The entry below describes one TCR beta chain. What it binds is not known. The data derive from a study of cytomegalovirus exposure and HLA in healthy donors. Study findings and constraints: In a later analysis, at a false discovery rate of 0.05, roughly 17,000 TCR beta sequences were associated with HLA alleles. Earlier results showed most TCR beta V segments being productive about 90% or about 30% of the time.

13 Jbeta primers and 60 Vbeta primers were used for the PCR. TCRdb keeps only in-frame clones here, not all; method: immunoSEQ multiplex PCR. The sample lists around 210,000 clones, approximately 84% seen once, with roughly 0.22% in the top ten. Germline CDR1 SEHNR, CDR2 FQNEAQ (reference sequence). J was trimmed by 3 bases and V by 4 bases; bases with no gene match: 5. This CDR3 contains 16 residues. The chain joins TRBV7-9 to TRBJ2-2; TRBD1 matches 10 bases. The clonotype comes from a girl aged 2 to 10 in good health and CMV-seronegative. Sequencing was done on a sample of PBMCs. Here the CDR3 reads CASSSRTGGYTGELFF. CDR3 sequence (DNA): TGTGCCAGCAGCTCCCGGACAGGGGGGTACACCGGGGAGCTGTTTTTT.